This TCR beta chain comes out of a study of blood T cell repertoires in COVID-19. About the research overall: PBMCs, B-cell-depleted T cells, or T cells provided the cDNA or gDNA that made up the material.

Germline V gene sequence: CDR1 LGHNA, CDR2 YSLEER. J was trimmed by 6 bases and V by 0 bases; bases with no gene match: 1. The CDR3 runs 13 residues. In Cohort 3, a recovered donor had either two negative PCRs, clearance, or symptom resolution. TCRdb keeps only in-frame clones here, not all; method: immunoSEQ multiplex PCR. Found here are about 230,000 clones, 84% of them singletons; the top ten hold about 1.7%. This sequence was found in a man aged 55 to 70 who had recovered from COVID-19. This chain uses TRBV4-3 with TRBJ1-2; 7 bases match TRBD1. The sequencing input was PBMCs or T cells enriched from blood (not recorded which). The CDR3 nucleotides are TGCGCCAGCAGCCAAGACAGGGGGAATGGCTACACCTTC. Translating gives CASSQDRGNGYTF.